This T cell receptor beta chain was obtained from a study of identifying expanded T cells in peripheral blood. Study conclusions and caveats: Variance in clone template counts between roughly 2-week samples significantly increased with total template count across all healthy donors. Differentially abundant clones: roughly 1.3 between replicates, 16.4 at approximately 14 days, approximately 19 at four.

During the collection period, no donor immune events like infections were recorded. Notes on this clone: The antigen is not known.

Here immunoSEQ multiplex PCR was the method, and the copy in TCRdb shows in-frame clones only, minus some. The sample shows 100,000 or so clones, 70% to 90% of them seen only once. Germline trimming cut 1 base from V and 3 bases from J; bases unmatched to any gene: 10. The germline V gene encodes CDR1 SGHDT and CDR2 YYEEEE. CDR3 length equals 18 residues. This TCR came from a person between 18 and 75 years old in good health. The chain carries TRBV5-6 and TRBJ2-1; TRBD2 agrees at 10 bases. The sequenced material came from blood. The CDR3 protein is CASSLRSSGGLLYNEQFF. CDR3 nucleotide sequence: TGTGCCAGCAGCTTGAGGAGTAGCGGGGGGCTGCTCTACAATGAGCAGTTCTTC.